Presented here are 30 T cell receptor beta chains from one specimen sequenced in a study of sequential checkpoint blockade in melanoma. Treatment given: randomized to nivolumab then ipilimumab (arm A) or the reverse (arm B). The protocol was immunoSEQ multiplex PCR, while the TCRdb copy is restricted to in-frame clones and leaves out a portion. The data contain about 8,200 clones, nearly 60% of them seen just once; the ten biggest clones take up 15% to 20%. Sequencing used CD8+ T cells sorted from blood (inferred from file names), obtained from a patient given nivolumab and ipilimumab in sequence. The receptors stem from a human donor with melanoma.

The chain has TRBV10-3 and TRBJ2-1; 9 nucleotides align to TRBD2. The CDR3 has 16 amino acids. Trimming cost V 0 bases and J 9 bases; bases outside gene matches: 9. Per the germline V gene, CDR1 is ENHRY and CDR2 is SYGVKD. In nucleotides, the CDR3 is TGTGCCATCAGTGAGTCGATGGCGGGGGGGCATGCTGAGCAGTTCTTC. Its translation is CAISESMAGGHAEQFF.

The V call is TRBV27, the J call TRBJ1-1; a weak D match, TRBD1 (5 bases). Trimming removed 7 bases from V and 6 bases from J, with 15 bases in between. This CDR3 is built from 13 residues. Germline V lookup: CDR1 MNHEY, CDR2 SMNVEV (reference sequence). CDR3 DNA: TGTGCCAGCACCGACGGGGGGACCGCTGAAGCTTTCTTT. It specifies CASTDGGTAEAFF.

This clone was seen more than once but under ten times. This sequence joins TRBV5-8 and TRBJ2-3; possibly TRBD2 for D (6 bases). The germline gives CDR1 SGHTS, CDR2 YDEGEE. V was clipped by 2 bases and J by 4 bases, with 8 bases between them. CDR3 length: 13 residues. Here the CDR3 reads CASSFPSADTQYF. The CDR3 nucleotides are TGTGCCAGCAGCTTTCCTAGCGCAGATACGCAGTATTTT.

The rearrangement links TRBV23-1 to TRBJ1-5; TRBD1 agrees at 9 bases. TRBV23-1 is noted as an ORF with a role that remains uncertain. This CDR3 spans 18 amino acids. With 4 bases clipped from V and 4 bases from J, the junction kept 14 bases outside the gene matches. CDR3 residues: CASSPDRGRLGGNQPQHF. Written as DNA, the CDR3 is TGCGCCAGCAGTCCGGACAGGGGTCGATTGGGGGGGAATCAGCCCCAGCATTTT.

This clone was observed a few times. CDR3 sequence (DNA): TGCGCCAGCAGCCAGGAGCTTTCCTACGAGCAGTACTTC. Its translation: CASSQELSYEQYF. The V and J genes are TRBV4-1 and TRBJ2-7; D not resolved. Per germline, CDR1 MGHRA and CDR2 YSYEKL. This CDR3 has 13 residues. Between the trimmed V and J ends, which lost 3 bases and 1 base, there was a span of 7 bases.

This clone is medium-sized within its sample. The V gene is TRBV10-3, the J gene TRBJ1-1; 7 bases fit TRBD1. J was trimmed by 3 bases and V by 10 bases; bases with no gene match: 11. Germline V gene lookup returns CDR1 ENHRY and CDR2 SYGVKD. The CDR3 has 14 residues. For the CDR3, the DNA is TGTGCCACGGGGGACAGTCGGTCTCACACTGAAGCTTTCTTT. It yields the protein CATGDSRSHTEAFF.

This clone came up a few times. This chain joins TRBV4-1 and TRBJ1-2; D uncertain. Germline V gene data show CDR1 as MGHRA and CDR2 as YSYEKL. Between the trimmed V and J ends, which lost 3 bases and 1 base, there was a span of 12 bases. The CDR3 has 15 residues. The CDR3 here is CASSHPQGVNYGYTF. CDR3 nucleotides: TGCGCCAGCAGCCATCCTCAAGGAGTTAACTATGGCTACACCTTC.

This rearrangement joins TRBV6-5 to TRBJ1-5; D not resolved. The CDR3 totals 14 residues. Per the germline V gene, CDR1 is MNHEY and CDR2 is SVGAGI. V was cut by 2 bases and J by 0 bases, with 5 bases left in between. The CDR3: CASSYDNSNQPQHF. In nucleotides, the CDR3 is TGTGCCAGCAGTTACGACAATAGCAATCAGCCCCAGCATTTT.

This clone occurred a few times. The CDR3 loop reads CATAPRRGTFVEAFF. DNA for the CDR3: TGTGCCACCGCCCCCAGGCGGGGGACTTTTGTTGAAGCTTTCTTT. The V call is TRBV15, the J call TRBJ1-1; a weak D match, TRBD1 (5 bases). Germline CDR1 is LNHNV and CDR2 is YYDKDF (reference sequence). V was cut by 8 bases and J by 7 bases, with 23 bases left in between. This CDR3 comprises 15 residues. Drawing the rest from reference TRBV15 and TRBJ1-1, the complete variable domain is DAMVIQNPRYQVTQFGKPVTLSCSQTLNHNVMYWYQQKSSQAPKLLFHYYDKDFNNEADTPDNFQSRRPNTSFCFLDIRSPGLGDTAMYLCATAPRRGTFVEAFFGQGTRLTVV.

By frequency in the sample, this clone is large. The chain is built from TRBV19 and TRBJ1-5, with 7 bases identical to TRBD1. The V gene's germline CDR1 is LNHDA and CDR2 SQIVND (reference sequence). V lost 6 bases, J lost 0 bases, and 2 bases stayed unmatched. CDR3 size: 14 residues. DNA for the CDR3: TGTGCCAGTAGGACAGGGTATAGCAATCAGCCCCAGCATTTT. Its translation: CASRTGYSNQPQHF.

This clone has a handful of counts. The CDR3 coding sequence is TGTGCCAGCAGCCACCCGGGAGGCTACGAGCAGTACTTC. This gives the protein CASSHPGGYEQYF. The chain links TRBV7-9 to TRBJ2-7, with 7 positions matching TRBD2. CDR1 SEHNR and CDR2 FQNEAQ come from the germline V gene (reference sequence). J was trimmed by 3 bases and V by 5 bases; bases with no gene match: 4. This CDR3 is built from 13 residues.

The chain links TRBV4-1 to TRBJ2-1; the match to TRBD2 covers 9 bases. Unmatched junction bases numbered 5, after V lost 0 bases and J lost 2 bases. Germline V CDR1 and CDR2: MGHRA, YSYEKL. This CDR3 has 17 amino acids. The CDR3 sequence: CASSQDRGGGAYNEQFF. The CDR3 DNA reads TGCGCCAGCAGCCAAGATCGGGGCGGGGGGGCCTACAATGAGCAGTTCTTC.

V is TRBV27 and J is TRBJ2-7; weak D call: TRBD2 (5 bases). Trimming shortened V by 3 bases and J by 1 base, and 10 bases separated the two germline ends. The germline gives CDR1 MNHEY, CDR2 SMNVEV (reference sequence). The CDR3 runs to 14 residues. The CDR3 region has the DNA TGTGCCAGCAGTTTCGGGGTTAGATCCTACGAGCAGTACTTC. Translation gives CASSFGVRSYEQYF.

This chain uses TRBV7-2 with TRBJ1-5; TRBD1 matches 7 bases. The junction had 4 bases not matched to a gene; V was cut back by 1 base and J by 4 bases. The CDR3 covers 15 residues. Per germline, CDR1 SGHTA and CDR2 FQGNSA. CDR3: CASSLGTGKNQPQHF. In DNA form, the CDR3 reads TGTGCCAGCAGCTTAGGGACAGGAAAAAATCAGCCCCAGCATTTT.

The chain combines TRBV27 with TRBJ2-7; D is ambiguous. Per germline, CDR1 MNHEY and CDR2 SMNVEV (reference sequence). Trimming shortened V by 8 bases and J by 1 base, and 12 bases separated the two germline ends. The CDR3 is 13 residues long. The CDR3 loop reads CASSQSRSYEQYF. The DNA for the CDR3 is TGTGCCAGCTCACAGTCCCGATCCTACGAGCAGTACTTC.

The V and J genes are TRBV27 and TRBJ2-7; tentative D call: TRBD1 (6 bases). Germline V CDR1 and CDR2: MNHEY, SMNVEV (reference sequence). There are 16 residues in the CDR3. The V gene lost 6 bases and the J gene lost 1 base, with 19 bases spanning the gap. The CDR3 nucleotides are TGTGCCAGCAGGGGCTTCACGGGAAGGGGGTCCTACGAGCAGTACTTC. It specifies CASRGFTGRGSYEQYF.

Comments on this clone: This clone may be a read error of a much larger clone one base away. This sequence joins TRBV4-3 and TRBJ1-2; a possible D gene is TRBD1 (5 bases). V lost 6 bases and J lost 7, with 24 bases in between. CDR3 size: 16 residues. From germline, CDR1 is LGHNA and CDR2 YSLEER. For the CDR3, the DNA is TGCGCCAGCAGACTATGGGGGGAACTCATTACTATTGGCTACACCTTC. Translating it yields CASRLWGELITIGYTF.

There are a few counts of this clone. The CDR3 is CASKMRGNTEAFF. Written as DNA, the CDR3 is TGTGCCAGCAAGATGCGAGGGAACACTGAAGCTTTCTTT. V is TRBV6-1 and J is TRBJ1-1; D ambiguous. This CDR3 has 13 amino acids. Trimming left V 7 bases short and J 1 base short, with 10 bases between. Germline V lookup: CDR1 MNHNS, CDR2 SASEGT.

The rearrangement uses TRBV5-1 and TRBJ1-1; perhaps TRBD1 as D (6 bases). The germline gives CDR1 SGHRS, CDR2 YFSETQ. Between the trimmed V and J ends, which lost 0 bases and 6 bases, there was a span of 15 bases. There are 15 residues in the CDR3. CDR3 bases: TGCGCCAGCAGCTTGGCACAGGGACCTTACCCTGAAGCTTTCTTT. Amino acids: CASSLAQGPYPEAFF.

The chain recombines TRBV29-1 with TRBJ2-7, with 7 nucleotides matching TRBD2. Trimming removed 6 bases from V and 2 bases from J; junction bases left unmatched: 7. Germline assignment: CDR1 SQVTM and CDR2 ANQGSEA. This CDR3 spans 13 amino acids. In DNA, the CDR3 is TGCAGCGTGTTAGCGGGTTTCACCTACGAGCAGTACTTC. This gives the protein CSVLAGFTYEQYF.

This CDR3 reads CASSDYPGEGYEQYF. CDR3 nucleotides: TGTGCCAGCAGTGACTACCCGGGAGAAGGCTACGAGCAGTACTTC. The genes are TRBV6-1 and TRBJ2-7, with a weak D call TRBD2 (6 bases). V lost 3 bases to trimming and J lost 3 bases, with 15 bases between them. CDR1 is MNHNS and CDR2 is SASEGT in the germline V gene. The CDR3 totals 15 residues.

This clone was observed once. This chain joins TRBV28 and TRBJ2-7; the match to TRBD1 covers 9 bases. V shed 5 bases and J 3 bases; nucleotides not matched to a gene: 5. Germline V lookup: CDR1 MDHEN, CDR2 SYDVKM. This CDR3 has 14 residues. DNA for the CDR3: TGTGCCAGCAGTCCTGCGGACAGGGGCTACGAGCAGTACTTC. Protein product: CASSPADRGYEQYF.

This chain links TRBV29-1 with TRBJ2-1; a possible D gene is TRBD1 (5 bases). With 4 bases removed from V and 8 bases from J, the gap between germline ends came to 12 bases. This CDR3 comprises 12 residues. CDR1 is SQVTM, CDR2 ANQGSEA, per germline. CDR3 nucleotides: TGCAGCGTTGTGGGGCCGTTGGATGAGCAGTTCTTC. Encoded protein: CSVVGPLDEQFF.

A few counts support this clone. The chain uses TRBV9 and TRBJ2-1, with D possibly being TRBD2 (7 bases). The CDR3 is made up of 14 amino acids. The V gene's germline CDR1 is SGDLS and CDR2 YYNGEE. The V gene lost 3 bases and the J gene lost 10 bases, with 17 bases spanning the gap. CDR3 protein: CASSARGGGKEQFF. The CDR3 DNA reads TGTGCCAGCAGCGCGAGGGGGGGAGGTAAGGAGCAGTTCTTC.

This clone was detected once. V is TRBV14 and J is TRBJ1-1; maybe TRBD1 (5 bases). The CDR3 is made up of 16 amino acids. The ends were cut back, 0 bases at V and 3 bases at J, with 14 bases in the middle. CDR1 is SGHDN, CDR2 FVKESK, per germline. The DNA of the CDR3 is TGTGCCAGCAGCCAAGATGGGGGGGGAATCTACACTGAAGCTTTCTTT. Amino acids: CASSQDGGGIYTEAFF. Supplemented by reference TRBV14 and TRBJ1-1, the full variable domain reads EAGVTQFPSHSVIEKGQTVTLRCDPISGHDNLYWYRRVMGKEIKFLLHFVKESKQDESGMPNNRFLAERTGGTYSTLKVQPAELEDSGVYFCASSQDGGGIYTEAFFGQGTRLTVV.

The chain has TRBV15 and TRBJ2-7, with D tentatively TRBD2 (5 bases). Between the trimmed V and J ends, which lost 5 bases and 6 bases, there was a span of 20 bases. The germline gives CDR1 LNHNV, CDR2 YYDKDF (reference sequence). The CDR3 runs 15 residues. Here the CDR3 reads CATSPDSGFSGEQYF. The DNA for the CDR3 is TGTGCCACCAGCCCGGATTCGGGGTTCTCAGGCGAGCAGTACTTC.

The V gene is TRBV6-1, the J gene TRBJ2-6; D is undetermined. V dropped 3 bases and J dropped 1 base, with 7 bases sitting between them. The CDR3 is made up of 15 amino acids. The V gene's germline CDR1 is MNHNS and CDR2 SASEGT. As DNA, the CDR3 is TGTGCCAGCAGTGAGATACAGTCTGGGGCCAACGTCCTGACTTTC. Amino acids: CASSEIQSGANVLTF.

This clone was seen just once. The rearrangement joins TRBV29-1 to TRBJ1-2, with 7 nucleotides matching TRBD1. From germline, CDR1 is SQVTM and CDR2 ANQGSEA. The CDR3 consists of 15 residues. The junction had 12 bases not matched to a gene; V was cut back by 0 bases and J by 8 bases. The CDR3 sequence is CSVEDPYRGIGGYTF. For the CDR3, the DNA is TGCAGCGTTGAAGATCCCTACAGGGGCATCGGGGGCTACACCTTC.

The chain joins TRBV9 to TRBJ2-1; perhaps TRBD2 as D (6 bases). This CDR3 has 13 residues. V was cut by 0 bases and J by 7 bases, with 8 bases left in between. Germline V gene sequence: CDR1 SGDLS, CDR2 YYNGEE. The CDR3, as DNA: TGTGCCAGCAGCGTAGGGAGCGGGAATGAGCAGTTCTTC. This sequence encodes CASSVGSGNEQFF.

The count of this clone is one. V and J are TRBV5-6 and TRBJ2-7, with D maybe TRBD2 (5 bases). The germline gives CDR1 SGHDT, CDR2 YYEEEE. V was pared by 4 bases and J by 3 bases, with 14 bases between. CDR3 size: 14 residues. The CDR3 loop is CASSVTGELYEQYF. CDR3 coding DNA: TGTGCCAGCAGCGTGACCGGGGAGCTCTACGAGCAGTACTTC.